This T cell receptor beta chain was recorded in a study of radiotherapy plus CTLA-4 blockade in lung cancer. CDR3 length: 14 amino acids. Per germline, CDR1 KGHSH and CDR2 LQKENI. With 2 bases removed from V and 5 bases from J, the gap between germline ends came to 12 bases. The sample holds a few counts of this clone. Its antigen is as yet unknown. Study-level results: Clones of tumor-derived TCRs expanded in blood after radiotherapy plus ipilimumab.

The repertoire was sequenced with immunoSEQ multiplex PCR; TCRdb's copy has only in-frame clones and lacks some. Altogether 83,000 or so clones are present, over 80% being singletons, with the ten largest covering 0.82%. The TCR sequence derives from a human donor with non-small cell lung cancer who had stable disease on radiotherapy plus ipilimumab. The J gene is TRBJ1-1, the V gene TRBV18; maybe TRBD1 (5 bases). The sequencing used peripheral blood, collected from a patient treated with radiotherapy plus ipilimumab. This CDR3 is CASSPGASGTEAFF. CDR3 coding DNA: TGTGCCAGCTCACCAGGGGCTAGTGGGACTGAAGCTTTCTTT.